What follows describes a single T cell receptor (beta chain). Looked up from germline, CDR1 is SGHTA and CDR2 is FQGTGA. This CDR3 contains 14 residues. Trimming took off 0 bases at V and 1 base at J, with 6 bases between the two ends. The repertoire was sequenced with immunoSEQ multiplex PCR; TCRdb's copy has only in-frame clones and lacks some. The sample contains roughly 190,000 clones, about 91% of which appear only once. This record comes from a study of control samples from healthy donors and cancer patients. The TCR was taken from a man younger than 45 in good health. Source material: blood. This chain links TRBV7-3 with TRBJ1-1; no clear D gene. The CDR3 bases are TGTGCCAGCAGCTTAACGGTGGGGAACACTGAAGCTTTCTTT. It encodes CASSLTVGNTEAFF.